The 28 T cell receptor beta chains below come from one sample, sequenced in a study of blood T cell repertoires in COVID-19 (TCRdb year 2020). The method was the immunoSEQ multiplex PCR assay. As stored in TCRdb, this immuneACCESS dataset retains in-frame rearrangements with V and J assigned. A fraction of the clones does not appear; measured against another copy, unresolved V genes explain less than half of the discrepancy, and the remainder lacks a known reason. The sample table contains 150,000 to 200,000 clones; only one count was recorded for under 85% of them. 9.8% of the sample comes from the top ten. The material sequenced was peripheral blood. The receptor source for this set is an elderly woman with acute or convalescent COVID-19.

The CDR3 is CASSQTGVEQFF. The CDR3 DNA reads TGCGCCAGCAGCCAAACAGGGGTTGAGCAGTTCTTC. V and J are TRBV4-1 and TRBJ2-1; 7 nucleotides match TRBD1. The V segment lost 2 bases and the J segment 9 bases; nucleotides outside the gene matches: 1. Germline CDR1 reads MGHRA; CDR2 reads YSYEKL. CDR3 size: 12 residues.

This chain joins TRBV6-1 and TRBJ1-1; D is unresolved. V was clipped by 0 bases and J by 3 bases, with 8 bases between them. From germline, CDR1 is MNHNS and CDR2 SASEGT. The CDR3 contains 14 residues. The CDR3 is CASSEASTDTEAFF. As DNA, the CDR3 is TGTGCCAGCAGTGAAGCGTCAACGGACACTGAAGCTTTCTTT.

The V call is TRBV19, the J call TRBJ1-4; 9 positions agree with TRBD1. The CDR3 has 14 amino acids. Per germline, CDR1 LNHDA and CDR2 SQIVND (reference sequence). The trim removed 5 bases at V and 12 bases at J, leaving 10 bases unmatched. CDR3 protein: CASSPGQGIAQLFF. The CDR3 bases are TGTGCCAGTAGTCCCGGACAGGGGATTGCCCAACTGTTTTTT.

The chain uses TRBV19 and TRBJ2-1; 9 nucleotides match TRBD1. Losses at the gene ends were 5 bases for V and 3 bases for J; bases not matched to a gene: 5. CDR3 size: 15 residues. CDR1 is LNHDA, CDR2 SQIVND, per germline (reference sequence). DNA of the CDR3: TGTGCCAGTAGTTCAGGACAGGGGAACTACAATGAGCAGTTCTTC. It specifies CASSSGQGNYNEQFF.

This clone was counted between two and nine times. The same CDR3 arises from other DNA sequences in this sample as well. The genes are TRBV5-1 and TRBJ2-2; D is unresolved. This CDR3 is built from 15 residues. Germline V gene data show CDR1 as SGHRS and CDR2 as YFSETQ. The V and J ends lost 0 bases and 1 base respectively, with 7 bases between them. The CDR3 here is CASSLGTVNTGELFF. The CDR3 DNA follows: TGCGCCAGCAGCTTGGGTACAGTGAACACCGGGGAGCTGTTTTTT.

V and J are TRBV7-7 and TRBJ2-1; 12 bases align to TRBD2. The CDR3 has 16 residues. Losses at the gene ends were 5 bases for V and 10 bases for J; bases not matched to a gene: 12. Germline V gene sequence: CDR1 SSHAT, CDR2 FNYEAQ (reference sequence). This chain's CDR3 is CASSPGSSGGAQEQFF. Here the CDR3 DNA reads TGTGCCAGCAGCCCCGGCTCTAGCGGGGGGGCTCAGGAGCAGTTCTTC.

This chain links TRBV4-1 with TRBJ2-2; 16 bases line up with TRBD2. Per germline, CDR1 MGHRA and CDR2 YSYEKL. V was clipped by 0 bases and J by 3 bases; unmatched bases: 10. The CDR3 runs 21 residues. The CDR3 reads CASSQEGTSGRVGVYTGELFF. DNA for the CDR3: TGCGCCAGCAGCCAAGAAGGGACTAGCGGGAGGGTTGGGGTCTACACCGGGGAGCTGTTTTTT.

The CDR3 loop is CASSESTGNGGYEQYF. CDR3 DNA sequence: TGCGCCAGCAGTGAGTCGACGGGGAACGGCGGATACGAGCAGTACTTC. This chain uses TRBV10-1 with TRBJ2-7; the D gene is possibly TRBD2 (5 bases). This CDR3 comprises 16 residues. V shed 0 bases and J shed 4 bases, with 16 bases lying between them. CDR1 and CDR2 from the germline V gene are WNHNN and SYGVQD (reference sequence).

Details on this clone: This sample includes further DNA sequences coding for the same CDR3. V usage is TRBV5-1 and J usage is TRBJ2-3, with D possibly TRBD2 on 6 matching bases. The V and J ends lost 4 bases and 0 bases respectively, with 12 bases between them. Germline-derived CDR1 and CDR2 are SGHRS and YFSETQ. This CDR3 has 15 amino acids. The CDR3 DNA sequence: TGCGCCAGCAGCCTGGGACTCCCTAGCACAGATACGCAGTATTTT. Amino acid sequence: CASSLGLPSTDTQYF. The full variable domain, its missing parts supplied by reference TRBV5-1 and TRBJ2-3, is KAGVTQTPRYLIKTRGQQVTLSCSPISGHRSVSWYQQTPGQGLQFLFEYFSETQRNKGNFPGRFSGRQFSNSRSEMNVSTLELGDSALYLCASSLGLPSTDTQYFGPGTRLTVL.

This chain links TRBV5-1 with TRBJ1-4; D is perhaps TRBD1 (6 bases). CDR1 is SGHRS, CDR2 YFSETQ, per germline. This CDR3 contains 12 residues. Trimming cost V 0 bases and J 12 bases, with 9 bases left between them. In DNA form, the CDR3 reads TGCGCCAGCAGCTTGGCAGGGGCCCAACTGTTTTTT. It specifies CASSLAGAQLFF.

The rearrangement links TRBV29-1 to TRBJ1-1; 8 bases are shared with TRBD1. The V gene's germline CDR1 is SQVTM and CDR2 ANQGSEA. CDR3 length: 13 residues. Trimming cost V 7 bases and J 3 bases; bases outside gene matches: 7. CDR3 in amino acids: CSASTGVDTEAFF. In DNA, the CDR3 is TGCAGCGCCTCGACAGGGGTGGACACTGAAGCTTTCTTT.

The DNA for the CDR3 is TGCGCCAGCAGCGGCGGGACGGTGAATTCACCCCTCCACTTT. As protein: CASSGGTVNSPLHF. The rearrangement links TRBV5-1 to TRBJ1-6; TRBD1 is a possible D gene (5 bases). This CDR3 contains 14 residues. V lost 4 bases and J lost 7, with 12 bases in between. Germline CDR1 SGHRS, CDR2 YFSETQ.

V usage is TRBV19 and J usage is TRBJ1-1; the D is unclear. Deletions cut 1 base from V and 0 bases from J, with 9 bases between. CDR3 length: 15 amino acids. From germline, CDR1 is LNHDA and CDR2 SQIVND (reference sequence). The CDR3 sequence is CASSIGYGVNTEAFF. CDR3 sequence (DNA): TGTGCCAGTAGTATAGGCTACGGGGTGAACACTGAAGCTTTCTTT. Filled out from reference TRBV19 and TRBJ1-1, the complete variable domain reads DGGITQSPKYLFRKEGQNVTLSCEQNLNHDAMYWYRQDPGQGLRLIYYSQIVNDFQKGDIAEGYSVSREKKESFPLTVTSAQKNPTAFYLCASSIGYGVNTEAFFGQGTRLTVV.

The chain recombines TRBV6-1 with TRBJ1-2; 7 bases match TRBD1. This CDR3 has 13 amino acids. Germline V lookup: CDR1 MNHNS, CDR2 SASEGT. Losses at the gene ends were 6 bases for V and 8 bases for J; bases not matched to a gene: 9. In nucleotides, the CDR3 is TGTGCCAGCAGACGTGACAGGGACCGCGGCTACACCTTC. Amino acids: CASRRDRDRGYTF.

CDR3 residues: CASSKDRAYEQYF. The DNA for the CDR3 is TGCGCCAGCAGCAAGGACAGGGCCTACGAGCAGTACTTC. V gene TRBV5-1 combines with J gene TRBJ2-7; 8 nucleotides agree with TRBD1. This CDR3 has 13 amino acids. The ends lost 4 bases at V and 2 bases at J; junction bases unmatched: 2. The germline CDR1 and CDR2 sequences are SGHRS and YFSETQ.

This clone was seen a single time. This CDR3 reads CSASEGGGSDTQYF. CDR3 sequence (DNA): TGCAGTGCTAGTGAAGGCGGGGGATCAGATACGCAGTATTTT. V and J are TRBV20-1 and TRBJ2-3; 7 nucleotides align to TRBD2. From germline, CDR1 is DFQATT and CDR2 SNEGSKA (reference sequence). CDR3 length: 14 amino acids. The ends lost 3 bases at V and 4 bases at J; junction bases unmatched: 7.

V is TRBV7-9 and J is TRBJ1-1; unclear D gene. Germline CDR1 SEHNR, CDR2 FQNEAQ (reference sequence). The length of the CDR3 is 13 residues. V was trimmed by 7 bases and J by 0 bases, leaving 9 bases between them. The CDR3 DNA sequence: TGTGCCAGCACCCCCAGGATGAACACTGAAGCTTTCTTT. Translating gives CASTPRMNTEAFF.

The rearrangement links TRBV6-1 to TRBJ2-2, with TRBD2 matching 9 bases. J lost 4 bases, V lost 3 bases, and 3 bases had no gene match. The CDR3 loop spans 15 amino acids. CDR1 is MNHNS, CDR2 SASEGT, per germline. The CDR3 region is CASSERREGTGELFF. DNA for the CDR3: TGTGCCAGCAGTGAGAGGCGGGAGGGCACCGGGGAGCTGTTTTTT.

In this sample, this clone turned up once. The gene calls are TRBV5-4 and TRBJ1-3; 7 nucleotides match TRBD1. There are 15 residues in the CDR3. Losses at the gene ends were 4 bases for V and 2 bases for J; bases not matched to a gene: 6. Germline values: CDR1 SGHNT, CDR2 YYREEE (reference sequence). For the CDR3, the DNA is TGTGCCAGCAGCAGCAGGGGGGAAGCTGGAAACACCATATATTTT. This codes for CASSSRGEAGNTIYF.

This clone turned up a few times. The rearrangement uses TRBV3-1 (or the pseudogene TRBV3-2) and TRBJ2-3, with 7 bases aligning to TRBD2. The germline V gene has CDR1 LGHDT and CDR2 YNNKEL (reference sequence). This CDR3 is built from 17 residues. With V trimmed by 0 bases and J by 3 bases, 9 bases remained unmatched. CDR3 in amino acids: CASSQDRSLAVTDTQYF. DNA for the CDR3: TGTGCCAGCAGCCAAGATAGGAGTCTAGCGGTAACAGATACGCAGTATTTT.

This chain joins TRBV2 and TRBJ2-3; maybe TRBD2 (6 bases). The V end lost 8 bases, the J end lost 6 bases, and 15 bases lay between the germline ends. The CDR3 has 13 amino acids. The germline V gene encodes CDR1 SNHLY and CDR2 FYNNEI. For the CDR3, the DNA is TGTGCCAGCGACGGGGGACTTATGGATACGCAGTATTTT. This sequence encodes CASDGGLMDTQYF. Variable domain in full (rest from reference TRBV2 and TRBJ2-3): EPEVTQTPSHQVTQMGQEVILRCVPISNHLYFYWYRQILGQKVEFLVSFYNNEISEKSEIFDDQFSVERPDGSNFTLKIRSTKLEDSAMYFCASDGGLMDTQYFGPGTRLTVL.

The rearrangement uses TRBV9 and TRBJ2-3; 9 bases align to TRBD2. This CDR3 has 15 amino acids. The trim removed 4 bases at V and 0 bases at J, leaving 3 bases unmatched. Looked up from germline, CDR1 is SGDLS and CDR2 is YYNGEE. The CDR3 sequence is CASSRLAASTDTQYF. The CDR3 DNA sequence: TGTGCCAGCAGCCGACTAGCGGCTAGCACAGATACGCAGTATTTT.

The chain's CDR3 is CASSLPGNTEAFF. In DNA form, the CDR3 reads TGTGCCAGCAGCTTACCGGGGAACACTGAAGCTTTCTTT. The chain has TRBV7-8 and TRBJ1-1, with no clear D. Per germline, CDR1 SGHVS and CDR2 FQNEAQ. The CDR3 spans 13 residues. V was shortened by 2 bases and J by 1 base, with 5 bases between the two germline ends.

The chain's CDR3 is CASYGLGSGYTF. CDR3 in DNA: TGTGCCAGCTACGGACTGGGTAGTGGCTACACCTTC. This chain connects TRBV6-5 to TRBJ1-2; no definite D call. V was cut by 8 bases and J by 7 bases, with 14 bases left in between. From germline, CDR1 is MNHEY and CDR2 SVGAGI. The CDR3 spans 12 residues.

This rearrangement joins TRBV3-1 (or the pseudogene TRBV3-2) to TRBJ2-7; D is possibly TRBD1 (6 bases). The CDR3 is 15 residues long. Germline values: CDR1 LGHDT, CDR2 YNNKEL (reference sequence). Trimming left V 1 base short and J 1 base short, with 11 bases between. CDR3 DNA: TGTGCCAGCAGCCAAGTCCTGGACAGATCCTACGAGCAGTACTTC. This encodes CASSQVLDRSYEQYF.

The chain has TRBV19 and TRBJ1-4, with TRBD1 as a possible D gene (6 bases). Per the germline V gene, CDR1 is LNHDA and CDR2 is SQIVND (reference sequence). V lost 3 bases and J 4 bases, leaving 15 bases between the germline ends. The CDR3 runs 16 residues. The CDR3: CASSMGGAANNEKLFF. The DNA for the CDR3 is TGTGCCAGTAGTATGGGGGGGGCCGCCAATAATGAAAAACTGTTTTTT.

The chain joins TRBV30 to TRBJ2-7; D may be TRBD1 (6 bases). The CDR3 is 13 amino acids. Germline V gene sequence: CDR1 GTSNPN, CDR2 SVGIG (reference sequence). Between the trimmed V and J ends, which lost 5 bases and 3 bases, there was a span of 14 bases. The CDR3 coding sequence is TGTGCCTGGGCCCAGGACAGTAACTACGAGCAGTACTTC. Its protein is CAWAQDSNYEQYF. The variable domain in full, completed from reference TRBV30 and TRBJ2-7, reads SQTIHQWPATLVQPVGSPLSLECTVEGTSNPNLYWYRQAAGRGLQLLFYSVGIGQISSEVPQNLSASRPQDRQFILSSKKLLLSDSGFYLCAWAQDSNYEQYFGPGTRLTVT.

This chain links TRBV9 with TRBJ2-7; TRBD2 is a possible D gene (6 bases). This CDR3 comprises 15 residues. From germline, CDR1 is SGDLS and CDR2 YYNGEE. Trimming shortened V by 0 bases and J by 2 bases, and 12 bases separated the two germline ends. The CDR3 loop reads CASSVGSSGPYEQYF. The CDR3 DNA reads TGTGCCAGCAGCGTAGGGAGTAGCGGCCCCTACGAGCAGTACTTC.